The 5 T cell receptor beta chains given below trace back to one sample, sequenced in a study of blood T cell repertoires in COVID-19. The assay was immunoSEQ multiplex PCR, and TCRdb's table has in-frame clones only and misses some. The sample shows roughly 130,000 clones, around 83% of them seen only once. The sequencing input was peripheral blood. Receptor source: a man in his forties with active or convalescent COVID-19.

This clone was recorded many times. The CDR3 DNA follows: TGTGCCAGCAGCTACGGGACAGGAAGCTATGGCTACACCTTC. It encodes CASSYGTGSYGYTF. The chain joins TRBV7-2 to TRBJ1-2; the match to TRBD1 covers 8 bases. V was clipped by 4 bases and J by 4 bases; unmatched bases: 5. This CDR3 is built from 14 residues. Germline lookup yields CDR1 SGHTA and CDR2 FQGNSA.

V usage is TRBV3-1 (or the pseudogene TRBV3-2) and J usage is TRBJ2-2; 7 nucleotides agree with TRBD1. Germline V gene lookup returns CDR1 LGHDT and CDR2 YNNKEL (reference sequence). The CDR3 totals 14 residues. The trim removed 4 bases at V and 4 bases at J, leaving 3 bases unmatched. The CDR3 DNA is TGTGCCAGCAGCCGACAGGGATCCACCGGGGAGCTGTTTTTT. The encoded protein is CASSRQGSTGELFF.

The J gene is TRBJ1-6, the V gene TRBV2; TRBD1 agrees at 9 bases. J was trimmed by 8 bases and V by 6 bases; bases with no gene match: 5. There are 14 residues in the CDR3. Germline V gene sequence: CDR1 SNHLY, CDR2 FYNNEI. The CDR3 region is CASRGQGTDSPLHF. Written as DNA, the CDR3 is TGTGCCAGCAGGGGACAGGGAACGGATTCACCCCTCCACTTT.

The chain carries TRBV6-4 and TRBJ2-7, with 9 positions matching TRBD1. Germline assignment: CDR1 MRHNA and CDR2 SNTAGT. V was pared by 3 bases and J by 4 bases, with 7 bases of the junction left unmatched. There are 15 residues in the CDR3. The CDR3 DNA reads TGTGCCAGCAGTGATTGCAACAGGGGGCGGTACGAGCAGTACTTC. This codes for CASSDCNRGRYEQYF.

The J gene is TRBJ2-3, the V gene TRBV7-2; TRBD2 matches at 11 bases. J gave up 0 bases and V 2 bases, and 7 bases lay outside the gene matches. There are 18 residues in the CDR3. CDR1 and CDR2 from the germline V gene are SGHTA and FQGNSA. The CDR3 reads CASSLLRASGGSTDTQYF. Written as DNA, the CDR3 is TGTGCCAGCAGCTTACTCCGGGCTAGCGGGGGGAGCACAGATACGCAGTATTTT.